One sample yielded the 25 T cell receptor beta chains listed below, sequenced in a study of blood T cell repertoires in COVID-19. TCRdb's table, derived via immunoSEQ multiplex PCR, lists solely in-frame clones and lacks some. Here the sample spans under 100,000 clones, around 86% being singletons. The sample consisted of peripheral blood. These receptors all stem from a woman in her 70s with acute or convalescent COVID-19.

This clone is a singleton in its sample. This sequence joins TRBV10-1 and TRBJ2-3; TRBD1 is a possible D gene (6 bases). The CDR3 is 13 residues long. Between the trimmed V and J ends, which lost 6 bases and 2 bases, there was a span of 9 bases. Looked up from germline, CDR1 is WNHNN and CDR2 is SYGVQD (reference sequence). In DNA form, the CDR3 reads TGCGCCAGCAGCCGGGACAACACAGATACGCAGTATTTT. This codes for CASSRDNTDTQYF.

This clone came up a few times. The chain recombines TRBV5-1 with TRBJ2-7, with unresolved D. In germline, CDR1 is SGHRS, CDR2 YFSETQ. V was clipped by 0 bases and J by 0 bases, with 7 bases between them. The length of the CDR3 is 14 residues. The chain's CDR3 is CASSLGVSSYEQYF. The CDR3 DNA sequence: TGCGCCAGCAGCTTGGGTGTCAGCTCCTACGAGCAGTACTTC.

Written as DNA, the CDR3 is TGTGCCAGCTCACCAGAGGGCAATCAGCCCCAGCATTTT. Protein product: CASSPEGNQPQHF. The chain has TRBV18 and TRBJ1-5; D is ambiguous. Germline loops: CDR1 KGHSH, CDR2 LQKENI. V was cut by 2 bases and J by 2 bases, with 4 bases left in between. The CDR3 sequence is 13 residues long.

Of note for this clone: An end of the junction differs from the germline gene, which may be a read error. The chain carries TRBV9 and TRBJ2-7, with 8 bases fitting TRBD2. Germline CDR1 is SGDLS and CDR2 is YYNGEE. The CDR3 has 16 amino acids. This chain's CDR3 is CASSARPGLGSSEQYF. CDR3 bases: TGTGCCAGCAGCGCTCGGCCGGGACTAGGTTCCTCCGAGCAGTACTTC.

This clone was counted only a few times. The chain employs TRBV7-8 and TRBJ2-4; weak D call: TRBD1 (6 bases). CDR3 length: 15 residues. Germline CDR1 reads SGHVS; CDR2 reads FQNEAQ. The V and J ends lost 1 base and 12 bases respectively, with 19 bases between them. The CDR3: CASSLEPGVSSGQYF. Here the CDR3 DNA reads TGTGCCAGCAGCTTAGAACCAGGGGTCTCCTCGGGTCAGTACTTC.

V gene TRBV19 combines with J gene TRBJ2-2; maybe TRBD1 (5 bases). The CDR3 length is 14 residues. The V end lost 6 bases, the J end lost 0 bases, and 8 bases lay between the germline ends. Germline V gene sequence: CDR1 LNHDA, CDR2 SQIVND (reference sequence). CDR3 sequence: CASRETANTGELFF. DNA for the CDR3: TGTGCCAGTAGAGAGACAGCGAACACCGGGGAGCTGTTTTTT.

V usage is TRBV9 and J usage is TRBJ1-1; 8 bases agree with TRBD1. The CDR3 has 15 residues. The germline V gene has CDR1 SGDLS and CDR2 YYNGEE. V lost 1 base, J lost 4 bases, and 6 bases stayed unmatched. The CDR3 nucleotides read TGTGCCAGCAGCGTATATCCCACAGGGGGCACTGAAGCTTTCTTT. Translation gives CASSVYPTGGTEAFF. The entire variable domain, with the rest obtained from reference TRBV9 and TRBJ1-1, is as follows: DSGVTQTPKHLITATGQRVTLRCSPRSGDLSVYWYQQSLDQGLQFLIQYYNGEERAKGNILERFSAQQFPDLHSELNLSSLELGDSALYFCASSVYPTGGTEAFFGQGTRLTVV.

The chain has TRBV28 and TRBJ2-3, with 10 bases fitting TRBD1. Unmatched junction bases numbered 1, after V lost 3 bases and J lost 1 base. The CDR3 extends over 15 amino acids. Germline values: CDR1 MDHEN, CDR2 SYDVKM. The CDR3 sequence is CASSFGTGGTDTQYF. The CDR3 DNA follows: TGTGCCAGCAGTTTCGGGACAGGGGGCACAGATACGCAGTATTTT.

This chain connects TRBV5-1 to TRBJ2-7; 7 bases align to TRBD2. Germline trimming cut 4 bases from V and 3 bases from J; bases unmatched to any gene: 4. CDR3 length equals 13 residues. Germline loops: CDR1 SGHRS, CDR2 YFSETQ. The CDR3 DNA follows: TGCGCCAGCAGCCCAGGCGGGGGCTACGAGCAGTACTTC. This sequence encodes CASSPGGGYEQYF.

This clone appeared a few times. The CDR3 protein is CASSGAGGQNEKLFF. In nucleotides, the CDR3 is TGTGCCAGCAGCGGGGCAGGGGGTCAAAATGAAAAACTGTTTTTT. V usage is TRBV9 and J usage is TRBJ1-4; TRBD1 agrees at 7 bases. CDR1 and CDR2 from the germline V gene are SGDLS and YYNGEE. With V trimmed by 3 bases and J by 5 bases, 7 bases remained unmatched. The CDR3 loop spans 15 amino acids.

The chain combines TRBV10-3 with TRBJ1-3; TRBD1 might be the D (6 bases). V was shortened by 10 bases and J by 0 bases, with 13 bases between the two germline ends. CDR1 is ENHRY and CDR2 is SYGVKD in the germline V gene. The CDR3 consists of 14 residues. CDR3 sequence reads: CATVDSHSGNTIYF. The CDR3 DNA reads as TGTGCCACCGTGGACAGCCACTCTGGAAACACCATATATTTT.

The chain links TRBV2 to TRBJ2-7, with D uncertain. The germline V and J ends were trimmed by 9 bases and 2 bases, with 8 bases remaining between them. This CDR3 has 11 residues. Per the germline V gene, CDR1 is SNHLY and CDR2 is FYNNEI. Here the CDR3 reads CASGLTYEQYF. The CDR3 DNA reads as TGTGCCAGTGGGCTAACCTACGAGCAGTACTTC.

The chain recombines TRBV6-5 with TRBJ1-4; D is undetermined. This CDR3 has 14 residues. V lost 3 bases and J 7 bases, leaving 12 bases between the germline ends. The germline gives CDR1 MNHEY, CDR2 SVGAGI. The chain's CDR3 is CASSYVRTAEKLFF. In DNA form, the CDR3 reads TGTGCCAGCAGTTATGTGAGAACTGCTGAAAAACTGTTTTTT.

The rearrangement uses TRBV5-1 and TRBJ2-2; possible D gene TRBD1, 6 bases. The CDR3 length is 15 residues. The V gene lost 1 base and the J gene lost 5 bases, with 12 bases spanning the gap. Germline V gives CDR1 SGHRS, CDR2 YFSETQ. CDR3 loop: CASSLWGPGTGELFF. CDR3 coding DNA: TGCGCCAGCAGCTTGTGGGGGCCGGGGACCGGGGAGCTGTTTTTT.

The genes are TRBV6-5 and TRBJ2-2; D gene unclear. From germline, CDR1 is MNHEY and CDR2 SVGAGI. CDR3 length: 14 amino acids. V gave up 4 bases and J gave up 1 base, with 7 bases separating them. The CDR3 loop is CASSFYGNTGELFF. The CDR3 DNA is TGTGCCAGCAGTTTCTACGGGAACACCGGGGAGCTGTTTTTT.

This chain links TRBV14 with TRBJ2-5; D is possibly TRBD1 (6 bases). Germline CDR1 is SGHDN and CDR2 is FVKESK. The V end lost 4 bases, the J end lost 5 bases, and 11 bases lay between the germline ends. The CDR3 is 13 residues long. The CDR3 loop is CASSRTGYETQYF. CDR3 in DNA: TGTGCCAGCAGCCGAACAGGGTACGAGACCCAGTACTTC.

The chain links TRBV4-1 to TRBJ1-2; D is ambiguous. CDR1 is MGHRA and CDR2 is YSYEKL in the germline V gene. The CDR3 covers 17 residues. Trimming stripped 1 base from V and 0 bases from J, with 15 bases between. In nucleotides, the CDR3 is TGCGCCAGCAGCCAAGTGGAGGGCGGTCGAGCTAACTATGGCTACACCTTC. It translates to CASSQVEGGRANYGYTF.

This chain uses TRBV27 with TRBJ1-5; tentatively, D is TRBD1 (6 bases). V was cut by 5 bases and J by 4 bases, with 12 bases left in between. CDR3 length: 14 residues. Germline-derived CDR1 and CDR2 are MNHEY and SMNVEV (reference sequence). The CDR3 nucleotides read TGTGCCAGCAGTCTCGGGACACCTAATCAGCCCCAGCATTTT. Amino acid sequence: CASSLGTPNQPQHF.

A word on this clone: An end of the junction differs from the germline gene, which may be a read error. This chain uses TRBV6-5 with TRBJ1-1, with D unresolved. The CDR3 runs to 13 residues. The germline gives CDR1 MNHEY, CDR2 SVGAGI. The CDR3 region is CASSYGGNPEAFF. CDR3 nucleotide sequence: TGTGCCAGCAGTTACGGAGGGAACCCTGAAGCTTTCTTT.

CDR3 in amino acids: CASSWGQGRAFF. CDR3 DNA sequence: TGTGCCAGCAGCTGGGGGCAGGGCCGAGCTTTCTTT. The V and J genes are TRBV5-5 and TRBJ1-1, with D tentatively TRBD1 (6 bases). Trimming stripped 3 bases from V and 10 bases from J, with 13 bases between. Germline assignment: CDR1 SGHKS and CDR2 YYEKEE (reference sequence). The CDR3 loop spans 12 amino acids.

The chain couples TRBV27 to TRBJ2-2; the match to TRBD2 covers 10 bases. V shed 6 bases, J shed 2 bases, and the junction held 6 bases outside the gene matches. The CDR3 has 16 amino acids. CDR1 and CDR2 from the germline V gene are MNHEY and SMNVEV (reference sequence). CDR3 region: CASSQLAGLNTGELFF. CDR3 coding DNA: TGTGCCAGCAGCCAACTAGCGGGATTAAACACCGGGGAGCTGTTTTTT.

This clone appeared a few times. The V gene is TRBV9, the J gene TRBJ1-6; unclear D gene. The germline V gene encodes CDR1 SGDLS and CDR2 YYNGEE. Trimming pared 2 bases from V and 7 bases from J, leaving 7 bases between. The CDR3 contains 13 residues. The CDR3 DNA reads as TGTGCCAGCAGCGTTCCAGAAAATTCACCCCTCCACTTT. Encoded protein: CASSVPENSPLHF.

This chain connects TRBV13 to TRBJ1-2, with TRBD1 matching 8 bases. CDR3 length: 14 residues. The germline gives CDR1 PRHDT, CDR2 FYEKMQ (reference sequence). V was pared by 0 bases and J by 7 bases, with 4 bases of the junction left unmatched. The chain's CDR3 is CASSLGQGAFGYTF. DNA for the CDR3: TGTGCCAGCAGCTTAGGGCAGGGGGCCTTTGGCTACACCTTC.

V usage is TRBV5-1 and J usage is TRBJ2-4, with 7 positions matching TRBD1. The CDR3 has 14 residues. Germline trimming cut 1 base from V and 6 bases from J; bases unmatched to any gene: 4. Germline loops: CDR1 SGHRS, CDR2 YFSETQ. CDR3 sequence reads: CASSLTGQLNIQYF. The CDR3 bases are TGCGCCAGCAGCTTGACGGGACAGCTAAACATTCAGTACTTC.

This clone was observed a handful of times. The CDR3 sequence is CASNLGDSHTEAFF. In DNA, the CDR3 is TGTGCCAGTAACTTGGGGGACAGTCACACTGAAGCTTTCTTT. The rearrangement uses TRBV19 and TRBJ1-1; 7 bases are a match to TRBD1. V lost 7 bases, J lost 3 bases, and 8 bases stayed unmatched. CDR3 size: 14 residues. CDR1 LNHDA and CDR2 SQIVND come from the germline V gene (reference sequence).